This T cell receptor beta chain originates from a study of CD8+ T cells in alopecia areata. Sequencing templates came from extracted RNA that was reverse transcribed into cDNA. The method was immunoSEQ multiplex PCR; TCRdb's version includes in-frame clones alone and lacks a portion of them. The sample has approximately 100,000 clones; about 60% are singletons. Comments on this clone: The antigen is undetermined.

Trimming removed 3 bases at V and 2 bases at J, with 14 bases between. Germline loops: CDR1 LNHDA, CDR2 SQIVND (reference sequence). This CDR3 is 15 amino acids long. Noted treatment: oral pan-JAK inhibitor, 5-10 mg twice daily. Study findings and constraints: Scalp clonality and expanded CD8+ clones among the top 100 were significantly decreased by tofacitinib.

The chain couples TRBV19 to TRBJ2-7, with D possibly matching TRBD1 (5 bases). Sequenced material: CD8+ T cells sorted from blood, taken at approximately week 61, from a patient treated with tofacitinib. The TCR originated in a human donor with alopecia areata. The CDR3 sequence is CASSITRQSTYEQYF. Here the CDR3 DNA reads TGTGCCAGTAGTATCACTCGACAGTCTACCTACGAGCAGTACTTC.